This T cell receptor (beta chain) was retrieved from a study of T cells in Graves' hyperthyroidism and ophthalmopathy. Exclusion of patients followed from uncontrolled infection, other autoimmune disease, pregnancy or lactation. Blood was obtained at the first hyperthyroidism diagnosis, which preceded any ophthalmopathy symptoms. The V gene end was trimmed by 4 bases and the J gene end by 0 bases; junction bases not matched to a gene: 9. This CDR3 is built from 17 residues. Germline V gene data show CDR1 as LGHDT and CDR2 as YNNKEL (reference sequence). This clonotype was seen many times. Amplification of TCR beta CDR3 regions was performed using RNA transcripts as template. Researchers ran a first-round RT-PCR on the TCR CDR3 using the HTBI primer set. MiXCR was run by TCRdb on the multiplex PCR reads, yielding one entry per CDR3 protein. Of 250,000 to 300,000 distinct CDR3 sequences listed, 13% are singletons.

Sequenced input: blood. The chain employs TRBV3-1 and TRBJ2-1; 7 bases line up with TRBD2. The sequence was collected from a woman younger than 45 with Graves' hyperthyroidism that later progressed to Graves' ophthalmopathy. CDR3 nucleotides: TGTGCCAGCAGCCCCCGCGGAGCGGGGAGCTCCTACAATGAGCAGTTCTTC. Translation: CASSPRGAGSSYNEQFF.